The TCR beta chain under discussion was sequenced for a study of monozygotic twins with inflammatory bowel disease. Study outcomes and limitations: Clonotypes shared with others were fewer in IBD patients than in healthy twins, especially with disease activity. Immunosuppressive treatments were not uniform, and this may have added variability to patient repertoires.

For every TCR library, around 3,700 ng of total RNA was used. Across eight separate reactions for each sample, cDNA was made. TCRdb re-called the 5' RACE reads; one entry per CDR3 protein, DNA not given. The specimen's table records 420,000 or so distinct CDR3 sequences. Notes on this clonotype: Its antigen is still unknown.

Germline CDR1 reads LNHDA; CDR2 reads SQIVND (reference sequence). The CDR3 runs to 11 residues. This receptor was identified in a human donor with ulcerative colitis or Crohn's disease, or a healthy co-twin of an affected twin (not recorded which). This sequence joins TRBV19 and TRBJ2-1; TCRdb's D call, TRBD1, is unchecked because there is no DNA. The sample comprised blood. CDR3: CATSGDNEQFF.